This T cell receptor (beta chain) was identified in a study of cytomegalovirus exposure and HLA in healthy donors. Researchers ran the PCR with 60 Vbeta and 13 Jbeta primers. Profiled with immunoSEQ multiplex PCR; TCRdb holds only in-frame clones, not every one. The sample holds about 120,000 clones, roughly 78% seen once. CDR1 and CDR2 from the germline V gene are SGHNT and YYREEE (reference sequence). The CDR3 contains 16 residues. V lost 0 bases to trimming and J lost 0 bases, with 7 bases between them. This receptor was obtained from a male donor in good health and CMV-seronegative. The rearrangement joins TRBV5-4 to TRBJ1-6, with D uncertain. Sequencing was performed on PBMCs. The CDR3 loop reads CASSLDRSSYNSPLHF. CDR3 in DNA: TGTGCCAGCAGCTTGGACAGAAGCTCCTATAATTCACCCCTCCACTTT.